These 22 T cell receptor beta chains originate from one sample sequenced in a study of radiotherapy plus CTLA-4 blockade in lung cancer. Only in-frame clones appear in the TCRdb table, and some are missing; sequencing was by immunoSEQ multiplex PCR. The repertoire holds about 98,000 clones, with roughly 80% as singletons. Material: peripheral blood, obtained from a patient treated with radiotherapy plus ipilimumab. The origin of the receptors is a human donor with non-small cell lung cancer who had a partial response to radiotherapy plus ipilimumab.

The J gene is TRBJ2-2, the V gene TRBV18; TRBD1 might be the D (6 bases). CDR1 is KGHSH and CDR2 is LQKENI in the germline V gene. The CDR3 loop spans 13 amino acids. The ends were cut back, 1 base at V and 7 bases at J, with 7 bases in the middle. The CDR3 bases are TGTGCCAGCTCACCACTACAGGGCGGGGAGCTGTTTTTT. This gives the protein CASSPLQGGELFF.

In DNA, the CDR3 is TGTGCCAGCTCACCAGGGACAGAGACCTACGAGCAGTACTTC. It is translated as CASSPGTETYEQYF. The J gene is TRBJ2-7, the V gene TRBV18; 7 nucleotides align to TRBD1. Germline CDR1 reads KGHSH; CDR2 reads LQKENI. With V trimmed by 2 bases and J by 2 bases, 3 bases remained unmatched. The CDR3 has 14 residues.

The chain uses TRBV19 and TRBJ2-7; the match to TRBD1 covers 10 bases. V lost 6 bases to trimming and J lost 4 bases; unmatched junction nucleotides: 6. This CDR3 has 14 amino acids. CDR1 is LNHDA and CDR2 is SQIVND in the germline V gene (reference sequence). CDR3 protein: CASSARDRGYEQYF. The DNA of the CDR3 is TGTGCCAGTAGCGCACGGGACAGGGGATACGAGCAGTACTTC.

The chain joins TRBV7-2 to TRBJ2-7, with D tentatively TRBD1 (7 bases). The V end lost 3 bases, the J end lost 3 bases, and 12 bases lay between the germline ends. Germline V gene lookup returns CDR1 SGHTA and CDR2 FQGNSA. The CDR3 totals 14 residues. CDR3 region: CASSLGRGVYEQYF. DNA for the CDR3: TGTGCCAGCAGCTTGGGCAGGGGGGTCTACGAGCAGTACTTC.

This chain connects TRBV7-2 to TRBJ2-1, with TRBD2 matching 7 bases. The J segment lost 3 bases and the V segment lost 2 bases, leaving 4 bases of the junction unmatched. This CDR3 contains 15 residues. Germline CDR1 reads SGHTA; CDR2 reads FQGNSA. The CDR3 region is CASSLSGGSYNEQFF. CDR3 bases: TGTGCCAGCAGCTTATCTGGCGGGAGCTACAATGAGCAGTTCTTC.

This clone was recorded only once. This chain uses TRBV5-5 with TRBJ1-2, with 9 bases fitting TRBD1. This CDR3 has 13 amino acids. Germline V gene sequence: CDR1 SGHKS, CDR2 YYEKEE (reference sequence). The V segment lost 4 bases and the J segment 5 bases; nucleotides outside the gene matches: 3. The CDR3 loop is CASSDRGAYGYTF. As DNA, the CDR3 is TGTGCCAGCAGCGACAGGGGGGCGTATGGCTACACCTTC.

This clone came up a few times. The chain carries TRBV19 and TRBJ2-7, with 8 bases matching TRBD2. CDR3 length equals 14 residues. CDR1 and CDR2 (germline): LNHDA, SQIVND (reference sequence). Losses at the gene ends were 9 bases for V and 3 bases for J; bases not matched to a gene: 10. CDR3 region: CASSRGLVNYEQYF. CDR3 bases: TGTGCCAGCAGTCGGGGACTAGTCAACTACGAGCAGTACTTC.

This clone showed up just once. V usage is TRBV6-6 and J usage is TRBJ2-4; the D gene is possibly TRBD2 (5 bases). V was pared by 5 bases and J by 0 bases, with 14 bases between. CDR1 and CDR2 (germline): MNHNY, SVGAGI (reference sequence). This CDR3 comprises 16 residues. CDR3 loop: CASSGPGLTAKNIQYF. CDR3 sequence (DNA): TGTGCCAGCAGTGGACCTGGACTGACAGCCAAAAACATTCAGTACTTC.

V is TRBV19 and J is TRBJ1-1; possibly TRBD1 for D (5 bases). Germline CDR1 reads LNHDA; CDR2 reads SQIVND (reference sequence). The V gene lost 3 bases and the J gene lost 1 base, with 12 bases spanning the gap. There are 15 residues in the CDR3. In nucleotides, the CDR3 is TGTGCCAGTAGTATTGGGTGGGACTCGAACACTGAAGCTTTCTTT. Protein product: CASSIGWDSNTEAFF.

The chain recombines TRBV28 with TRBJ2-1; 10 bases are shared with TRBD2. Germline CDR1 and CDR2: MDHEN and SYDVKM. The junction had 3 bases not matched to a gene; V was cut back by 5 bases and J by 2 bases. This CDR3 comprises 15 residues. As DNA, the CDR3 is TGTGCCAGCAGTCCGGGGACTAGCGCCTACAATGAGCAGTTCTTC. Its protein is CASSPGTSAYNEQFF.

V gene TRBV29-1 combines with J gene TRBJ1-4; 7 bases are a match to TRBD1. V dropped 1 base and J dropped 5; count of bases not matched to a gene: 4. Germline values: CDR1 SQVTM, CDR2 ANQGSEA. The CDR3 runs 14 residues. As DNA, the CDR3 is TGCAGCGTTGAAGTGGACAGGCGAAATGAAAAACTGTTTTTT. Amino acids: CSVEVDRRNEKLFF.

This clone was recorded a few times. The rearrangement links TRBV5-8 to TRBJ1-5, with D perhaps matching TRBD1 (6 bases). This CDR3 comprises 16 residues. CDR1 and CDR2 (germline): SGHTS, YDEGEE. V was pared by 5 bases and J by 0 bases, with 15 bases between. CDR3 nucleotide sequence: TGTGCCAGCAGTATAGGGGGGGTTCATAGCAATCAGCCCCAGCATTTT. It translates to CASSIGGVHSNQPQHF.

The chain has TRBV4-1 and TRBJ2-3; the match to TRBD2 covers 9 bases. The CDR3 consists of 19 residues. The V and J ends lost 1 base and 2 bases, in that order; junction bases with no gene match: 13. Germline-derived CDR1 and CDR2 are MGHRA and YSYEKL. CDR3 loop: CASSQGLAGSTGNTDTQYF. The CDR3 coding sequence is TGCGCCAGCAGCCAAGGGCTAGCGGGATCCACTGGCAACACAGATACGCAGTATTTT.

The rearrangement links TRBV7-9 to TRBJ1-1; 7 bases agree with TRBD1. The CDR3 runs to 14 residues. J lost 3 bases, V lost 5 bases, and 6 bases had no gene match. CDR1 and CDR2 (germline): SEHNR, FQNEAQ (reference sequence). The CDR3 DNA is TGTGCCAGCAGCCTGCTTACAGGGGACACTGAAGCTTTCTTT. Translation gives CASSLLTGDTEAFF.

The CDR3 DNA reads as TGTGCCAGCAGCTTGATTATACTCAATCAGCCCCAGCATTTT. The encoded protein is CASSLIILNQPQHF. The rearrangement uses TRBV5-5 and TRBJ1-5; D remains ambiguous. Germline values: CDR1 SGHKS, CDR2 YYEKEE (reference sequence). V lost 1 base and J 3 bases, leaving 8 bases between the germline ends. CDR3 length: 14 amino acids. The complete variable domain, with remaining parts taken from reference TRBV5-5 and TRBJ1-5, reads DAGVTQSPTHLIKTRGQQVTLRCSPISGHKSVSWYQQVLGQGPQFIFQYYEKEERGRGNFPDRFSARQFPNYSSELNVNALLLGDSALYLCASSLIILNQPQHFGDGTRLSIL.

The chain is built from TRBV5-4 and TRBJ1-2; no clear D. Between the trimmed V and J ends, which lost 0 bases and 8 bases, there was a span of 14 bases. Per the germline V gene, CDR1 is SGHNT and CDR2 is YYREEE (reference sequence). CDR3 size: 14 residues. The CDR3 nucleotides read TGTGCCAGCAGCTTGGCTGGGTGGGCTGGAGGCTACACCTTC. Translation: CASSLAGWAGGYTF.

The chain carries TRBV11-3 and TRBJ2-1, with 9 bases matching TRBD2. The germline gives CDR1 SGHNT, CDR2 YENEEA. The CDR3 is made up of 16 amino acids. Unmatched junction bases numbered 10, after V lost 3 bases and J lost 7 bases. This CDR3 reads CASSLGLAGTTNEQFF. The DNA of the CDR3 is TGTGCCAGCAGCTTGGGTCTAGCGGGAACCACGAATGAGCAGTTCTTC.

The chain couples TRBV27 to TRBJ2-7; the D is unclear. The germline V gene has CDR1 MNHEY and CDR2 SMNVEV (reference sequence). The CDR3 sequence is 14 residues long. V was pared by 2 bases and J by 0 bases, with 8 bases between. The CDR3 is CASSLRDTSYEQYF. The CDR3 nucleotides read TGTGCCAGCAGTTTACGTGACACCTCCTACGAGCAGTACTTC.

This chain uses TRBV11-2 with TRBJ1-1; 7 nucleotides agree with TRBD1. The CDR3 is 16 amino acids. Germline V gene data show CDR1 as SGHAT and CDR2 as FQNNGV. The V segment lost 2 bases and the J segment 2 bases; nucleotides outside the gene matches: 8. The CDR3 nucleotides are TGTGCCAGCAGCTTAATGAGGACAGGAGAAAACACTGAAGCTTTCTTT. Translating gives CASSLMRTGENTEAFF.

J is TRBJ2-1 and V is TRBV7-9, with TRBD2 identical over 12 bases. This CDR3 has 15 amino acids. The junction had 2 bases not matched to a gene; V was cut back by 4 bases and J by 4 bases. CDR1 is SEHNR, CDR2 FQNEAQ, per germline (reference sequence). CDR3 protein: CASSWTSGAYNEQFF. The CDR3 region has the DNA TGTGCCAGCAGCTGGACTAGCGGGGCATACAATGAGCAGTTCTTC.

The V call is TRBV4-1, the J call TRBJ2-1; 9 bases agree with TRBD2. The germline V gene has CDR1 MGHRA and CDR2 YSYEKL. CDR3 length: 18 residues. With V trimmed by 0 bases and J by 0 bases, 6 bases remained unmatched. CDR3: CASSQDSLAGNSYNEQFF. Written as DNA, the CDR3 is TGCGCCAGCAGCCAAGATAGCCTAGCGGGGAACTCCTACAATGAGCAGTTCTTC.

This chain uses TRBV6-6 with TRBJ1-2, with TRBD1 as a possible D gene (5 bases). V lost 3 bases and J lost 8, with 13 bases in between. CDR1 MNHNY and CDR2 SVGAGI come from the germline V gene (reference sequence). The CDR3 contains 13 residues. This CDR3 is CASSYDSLLGYTF. The CDR3 nucleotides are TGTGCCAGCAGTTATGACAGCTTACTAGGCTACACCTTC.